These 15 T cell receptor beta chains originate from one sample sequenced in a study of blood T cell repertoires in COVID-19 (dated by TCRdb to about 2020). Library preparation employed the immunoSEQ multiplex PCR assay. This is the immuneACCESS table as TCRdb keeps it, with only in-frame sequences that have V and J called. A part of the clones is gone; compared with another copy, unresolved V genes explain less than half, and the rest is unexplained. The sample table shows roughly 150,000 clones, and roughly 84% are seen once. The ten largest clones represent roughly a tenth of the sample. Sequencing was performed on peripheral blood. These TCRs come from a woman aged 80 or older with active or convalescent COVID-19.

The J gene is TRBJ2-2, the V gene TRBV10-3, with 10 bases that match TRBD2. V trimming: 10 bases; J trimming: 1 base; junction bases outside the gene matches: 9. The CDR3 contains 16 residues. Germline lookup yields CDR1 ENHRY and CDR2 SYGVKD. DNA for the CDR3: TGTGCCACCGAGACTAGCGGGCCCTTGAACACCGGGGAGCTGTTTTTT. It is translated as CATETSGPLNTGELFF.

The rearrangement links TRBV30 to TRBJ2-6; 7 bases line up with TRBD1. V lost 3 bases and J lost 0; bases outside the gene matches: 8. The germline gives CDR1 GTSNPN, CDR2 SVGIG (reference sequence). This CDR3 has 17 residues. The CDR3 loop reads CAWSAGTDSSGANVLTF. The CDR3 nucleotides read TGTGCCTGGAGCGCCGGGACAGACTCCTCTGGGGCCAACGTCCTGACTTTC.

V and J are TRBV5-1 and TRBJ2-1, with TRBD1 identical over 10 bases. The CDR3 runs 13 residues. V dropped 6 bases and J dropped 8; count of bases not matched to a gene: 5. Germline values: CDR1 SGHRS, CDR2 YFSETQ. The DNA of the CDR3 is TGCGCCAGCAACTCCGGGACAGGGGATGAGCAGTTCTTC. Amino acid sequence: CASNSGTGDEQFF. The whole variable domain, remainder taken from reference TRBV5-1 and TRBJ2-1, is KAGVTQTPRYLIKTRGQQVTLSCSPISGHRSVSWYQQTPGQGLQFLFEYFSETQRNKGNFPGRFSGRQFSNSRSEMNVSTLELGDSALYLCASNSGTGDEQFFGPGTRLTVL.

In the case of this clone: Other DNA sequences of this sample code for an identical CDR3. The V call is TRBV15, the J call TRBJ2-2, with 7 nucleotides matching TRBD2. The V gene end was trimmed by 0 bases and the J gene end by 5 bases; junction bases not matched to a gene: 6. CDR1 and CDR2 (germline): LNHNV, YYDKDF (reference sequence). This CDR3 is 16 amino acids long. CDR3 nucleotide sequence: TGTGCCACCAGCAGAGATTTGGCGGGAGTTACCGGGGAGCTGTTTTTT. Protein product: CATSRDLAGVTGELFF.

The chain carries TRBV5-6 and TRBJ2-2, with 7 bases that match TRBD1. There are 17 residues in the CDR3. Germline V gene lookup returns CDR1 SGHDT and CDR2 YYEEEE. V lost 0 bases to trimming and J lost 4 bases; unmatched junction nucleotides: 9. CDR3 in amino acids: CASSLEQGFRGTGELFF. The CDR3 DNA sequence: TGTGCCAGCAGCTTGGAACAGGGGTTTAGAGGCACCGGGGAGCTGTTTTTT.

The chain has TRBV3-1 (or the pseudogene TRBV3-2) and TRBJ2-1; 10 positions agree with TRBD2. Germline trimming cut 6 bases from V and 0 bases from J; bases unmatched to any gene: 11. The CDR3 contains 18 residues. The germline V gene has CDR1 LGHDT and CDR2 YNNKEL (reference sequence). The CDR3 sequence is CASSRASGSWSSYNEQFF. Written as DNA, the CDR3 is TGTGCCAGCAGTCGAGCTAGCGGGAGTTGGAGCTCCTACAATGAGCAGTTCTTC.

V usage is TRBV5-1 and J usage is TRBJ1-1, with D tentatively TRBD1 (6 bases). The germline V and J ends were trimmed by 9 bases and 4 bases, with 16 bases remaining between them. The CDR3 is made up of 13 amino acids. Germline loops: CDR1 SGHRS, CDR2 YFSETQ. The CDR3: CATRQDRVTEAFF. CDR3 bases: TGCGCCACCCGACAGGACCGGGTCACTGAAGCTTTCTTT. Full variable domain (rest looked up from reference TRBV5-1 and TRBJ1-1): KAGVTQTPRYLIKTRGQQVTLSCSPISGHRSVSWYQQTPGQGLQFLFEYFSETQRNKGNFPGRFSGRQFSNSRSEMNVSTLELGDSALYLCATRQDRVTEAFFGQGTRLTVV.

The V and J genes are TRBV28 and TRBJ1-4, with a possible D match to TRBD1 (6 bases). The germline V gene has CDR1 MDHEN and CDR2 SYDVKM. CDR3 length: 14 residues. Trimming removed 8 bases at V and 8 bases at J, with 18 bases between. For the CDR3, the DNA is TGTGCCAGCCGTGAGGGGGGGGTAGGGGAAAAACTGTTTTTT. This encodes CASREGGVGEKLFF.

This chain links TRBV6-1 with TRBJ1-2, with no clear D. Per the germline V gene, CDR1 is MNHNS and CDR2 is SASEGT. Trimming cost V 1 base and J 5 bases, with 11 bases left between them. The CDR3 runs 14 residues. CDR3 nucleotide sequence: TGTGCCAGCAGTGAAGGGAGCAGCTCGTATGGCTACACCTTC. Translated: CASSEGSSSYGYTF.

The V call is TRBV5-1, the J call TRBJ2-3; 8 nucleotides line up with TRBD1. CDR1 SGHRS and CDR2 YFSETQ come from the germline V gene. CDR3 length: 16 amino acids. V lost 0 bases to trimming and J lost 2 bases; unmatched junction nucleotides: 5. The chain's CDR3 is CASSLARGQFTDTQYF. DNA of the CDR3: TGCGCCAGCAGCTTGGCCAGGGGGCAGTTCACAGATACGCAGTATTTT.

The chain carries TRBV4-2 and TRBJ2-7, with D perhaps matching TRBD2 (6 bases). Germline loops: CDR1 LGHNA, CDR2 YNFKEQ. Between the trimmed V and J ends, which lost 0 bases and 5 bases, there was a span of 14 bases. The CDR3 runs 15 residues. CDR3 sequence (DNA): TGTGCCAGCAGCCAAGATTGGCTAGCGCTAGACGAGCAGTACTTC. It translates to CASSQDWLALDEQYF.

The rearrangement joins TRBV11-2 to TRBJ1-2, with no clear D. The CDR3 extends over 14 amino acids. Germline lookup yields CDR1 SGHAT and CDR2 FQNNGV. V dropped 5 bases and J dropped 6 bases, with 16 bases sitting between them. The CDR3 sequence: CASSQSLSKHGYTF. The CDR3 DNA sequence: TGTGCCAGCAGCCAAAGCTTGAGCAAACATGGCTACACCTTC. Together with reference TRBV11-2 and TRBJ1-2, the CDR3 gives the full variable domain: EAGVAQSPRYKIIEKRQSVAFWCNPISGHATLYWYQQILGQGPKLLIQFQNNGVVDDSQLPKDRFSAERLKGVDSTLKIQPAKLEDSAVYLCASSQSLSKHGYTFGSGTRLTVV.

The table lists this clone with a count of one. V is TRBV28 and J is TRBJ1-5; D perhaps matches TRBD1 (5 bases). Per germline, CDR1 MDHEN and CDR2 SYDVKM. V lost 5 bases to trimming and J lost 3 bases, with 8 bases between them. CDR3 length: 13 residues. The CDR3 protein is CASSRGDNQPQHF. CDR3 DNA sequence: TGTGCCAGCAGTCGGGGGGACAATCAGCCCCAGCATTTT.

The chain uses TRBV5-1 and TRBJ1-3, with D hard to call. Germline V CDR1 and CDR2: SGHRS, YFSETQ. Trimming shortened V by 0 bases and J by 1 base, and 8 bases separated the two germline ends. The CDR3 extends over 15 amino acids. For the CDR3, the DNA is TGCGCCAGCAGCTTGGCCATCGGGTCTGGAAACACCATATATTTT. As protein: CASSLAIGSGNTIYF.

On this clone: A read error may be the cause here, since a much bigger clone is one base away. The chain recombines TRBV3-1 (or the pseudogene TRBV3-2) with TRBJ1-2; D remains unclear. Germline assignment: CDR1 LGHDT and CDR2 YNNKEL (reference sequence). V was pared by 2 bases and J by 4 bases, with 11 bases between. The CDR3 runs 14 residues. Here the CDR3 DNA reads TGTGCCAGCAGCCAATATCGGGGTACCTATGGCTACACCTTC. It is translated as CASSQYRGTYGYTF.